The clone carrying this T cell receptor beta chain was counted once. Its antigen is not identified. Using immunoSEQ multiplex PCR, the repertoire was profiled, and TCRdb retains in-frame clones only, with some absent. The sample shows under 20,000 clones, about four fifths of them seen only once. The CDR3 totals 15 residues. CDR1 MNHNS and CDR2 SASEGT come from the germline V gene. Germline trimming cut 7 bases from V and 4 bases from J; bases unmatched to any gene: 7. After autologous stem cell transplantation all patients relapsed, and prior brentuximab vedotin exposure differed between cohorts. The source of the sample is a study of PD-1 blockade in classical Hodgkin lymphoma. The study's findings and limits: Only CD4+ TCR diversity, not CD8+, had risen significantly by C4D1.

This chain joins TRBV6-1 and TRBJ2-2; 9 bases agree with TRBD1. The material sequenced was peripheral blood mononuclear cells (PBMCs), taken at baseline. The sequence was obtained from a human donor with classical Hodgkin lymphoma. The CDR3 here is CASNSGTGRTGELFF. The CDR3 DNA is TGTGCCAGCAACTCCGGGACAGGGCGCACCGGGGAGCTGTTTTTT.